This T cell receptor (beta chain) was obtained from a study of PD-1 blockade in classical Hodgkin lymphoma. Sequencing used immunoSEQ multiplex PCR; TCRdb keeps in-frame clones, though not all of them. The profile shows more than 140,000 clones, around 84% of them singletons. Of note for this clone: Its antigen is currently unknown.

V was cut by 1 base and J by 6 bases, with 15 bases left in between. Germline V gene sequence: CDR1 MNHEY, CDR2 SVGAGI. CDR3 size: 15 residues. Every one of the patients relapsed after autologous stem cell transplantation (brentuximab vedotin exposure was variable). Study-wide results and caveats: There was a significant rise in CD4+ TCR diversity by C4D1, with no such rise for CD8+.

The J gene is TRBJ1-2, the V gene TRBV6-5; D possibly corresponds to TRBD1 (5 bases). The source material was peripheral blood mononuclear cells (PBMCs), sampled before the second cycle of nivolumab. The origin of this receptor is a human donor with classical Hodgkin lymphoma. The CDR3: CASSYFWGREDGYTF. The DNA for the CDR3 is TGTGCCAGCAGTTACTTTTGGGGGAGGGAGGATGGCTACACCTTC.